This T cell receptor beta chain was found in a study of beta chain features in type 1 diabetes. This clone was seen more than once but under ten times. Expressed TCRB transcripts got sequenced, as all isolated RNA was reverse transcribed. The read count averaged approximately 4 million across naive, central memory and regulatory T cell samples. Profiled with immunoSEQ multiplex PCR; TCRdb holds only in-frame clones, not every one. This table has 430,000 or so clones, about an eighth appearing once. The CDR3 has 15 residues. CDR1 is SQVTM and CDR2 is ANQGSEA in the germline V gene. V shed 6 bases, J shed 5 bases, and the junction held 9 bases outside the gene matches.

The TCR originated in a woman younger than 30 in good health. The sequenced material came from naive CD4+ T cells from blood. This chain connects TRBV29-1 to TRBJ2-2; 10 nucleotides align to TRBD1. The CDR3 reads CSVPGTGEMTGELFF. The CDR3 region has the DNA TGCAGCGTCCCTGGGACAGGGGAAATGACCGGGGAGCTGTTTTTT.